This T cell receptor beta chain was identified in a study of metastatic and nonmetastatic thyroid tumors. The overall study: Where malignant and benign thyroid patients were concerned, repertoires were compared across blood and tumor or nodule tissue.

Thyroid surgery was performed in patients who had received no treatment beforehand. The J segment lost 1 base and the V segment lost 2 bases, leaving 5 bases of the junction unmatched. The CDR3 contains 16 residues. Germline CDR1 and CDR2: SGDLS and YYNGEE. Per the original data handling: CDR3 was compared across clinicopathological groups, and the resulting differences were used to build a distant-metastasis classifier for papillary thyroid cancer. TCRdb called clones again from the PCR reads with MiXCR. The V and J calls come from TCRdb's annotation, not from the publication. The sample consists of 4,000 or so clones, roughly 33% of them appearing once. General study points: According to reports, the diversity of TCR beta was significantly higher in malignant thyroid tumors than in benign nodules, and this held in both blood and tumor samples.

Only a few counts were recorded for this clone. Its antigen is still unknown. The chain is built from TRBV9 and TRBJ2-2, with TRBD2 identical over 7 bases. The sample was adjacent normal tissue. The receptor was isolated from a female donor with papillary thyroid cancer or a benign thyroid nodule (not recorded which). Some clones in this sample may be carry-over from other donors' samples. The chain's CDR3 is CASSVAVAGNTGELFF. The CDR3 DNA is TGTGCCAGCAGCGTTGCCGTAGCGGGGAACACCGGGGAGCTGTTTTTT. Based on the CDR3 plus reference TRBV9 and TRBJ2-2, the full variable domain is DSGVTQTPKHLITATGQRVTLRCSPRSGDLSVYWYQQSLDQGLQFLIQYYNGEERAKGNILERFSAQQFPDLHSELNLSSLELGDSALYFCASSVAVAGNTGELFFGEGSRLTVL.